Detailed here is one T cell receptor (beta chain). These data originate in a study of blood T cell repertoires in COVID-19. About the research overall: Specimens from acute and convalescent COVID-19 originated in the United States, Italy and Spain.

Source study methods: Estimated nucleated cell counts came from reference gene primer amplification. Clones were read by immunoSEQ multiplex PCR, and TCRdb kept only the in-frame ones, dropping some. V, J and clone size are taken as reported in that table, and D and trimming were inferred from the DNA itself. Among 95,000 to 120,000 clones listed, over 65% were seen once. CDR1 is SGHTA and CDR2 is FQGTGA in the germline V gene. CDR3 length: 15 residues. The germline V and J ends were trimmed by 2 bases and 8 bases, with 16 bases remaining between them. The source material was peripheral blood. The V and J genes are TRBV7-3 and TRBJ2-1; D is possibly TRBD2 (5 bases). The clonotype comes from a middle-aged woman with acute or convalescent COVID-19. The CDR3 region is CASSLFGLEEDEQFF. DNA for the CDR3: TGTGCCAGCAGCTTATTTGGATTGGAGGAGGATGAGCAGTTCTTC.